A single sample is the source of the 21 T cell receptor beta chains below, sequenced in a study of T cells in Graves' hyperthyroidism and ophthalmopathy. Regions amplified from RNA transcripts were the TCR beta CDR3 regions. Using the HTBI primer set, a first-round RT-PCR was run on the TCR CDR3. Via MiXCR, TCRdb re-called the multiplex PCR reads, giving one row per CDR3 protein. The sample yields 650,000 to 850,000 distinct CDR3 sequences, 18% seen once. Material for sequencing was blood. These receptors were taken from a woman aged 50 to 65 with Graves' hyperthyroidism that later progressed to Graves' ophthalmopathy.

The chain is built from TRBV6-1 and TRBJ2-1, with 13 bases lining up with TRBD2. The V and J ends lost 6 bases and 2 bases, in that order; junction bases with no gene match: 1. CDR3 length: 15 amino acids. Germline CDR1 reads MNHNS; CDR2 reads SASEGT. The CDR3, as DNA: TGTGCCAGCAGGACTAGCGGGGGGCCCTACAATGAGCAGTTCTTC. Its protein is CASRTSGGPYNEQFF.

This clonotype was seen a few times. The rearrangement links TRBV18 to TRBJ2-7; 9 nucleotides agree with TRBD1. Germline trimming cut 4 bases from V and 2 bases from J; bases unmatched to any gene: 6. Per germline, CDR1 KGHSH and CDR2 LQKENI. The CDR3 is made up of 15 amino acids. This CDR3 is CASSRRDRDTYEQYF. Here the CDR3 DNA reads TGTGCCAGCTCACGCCGGGACAGGGACACCTACGAGCAGTACTTC.

This clonotype was counted only a few times. The chain uses TRBV20-1 and TRBJ1-3, with D maybe TRBD1 (5 bases). The V gene's germline CDR1 is DFQATT and CDR2 SNEGSKA (reference sequence). V shed 5 bases and J shed 0 bases, with 14 bases lying between them. The CDR3 runs 15 residues. This CDR3 reads CSAGGLLSSGNTIYF. The CDR3 DNA reads as TGCAGTGCTGGGGGACTGCTAAGCTCTGGAAACACCATATATTTT.

As regards this clonotype: The CDR3 does not close with the conserved phenylalanine or tryptophan, likely indicating a read error. J is TRBJ2-1 and V is TRBV9; TRBD2 might be the D (7 bases). This CDR3 is 15 amino acids long. Trimming left V 0 bases short and J 4 bases short, with 11 bases between. CDR1 and CDR2 from the germline V gene are SGDLS and YYNGEE. CDR3 loop: CASSVAGGRYNEQFS. CDR3 DNA sequence: TGTGCCAGCAGCGTAGCCGGGGGGCGGTACAATGAGCAGTTCTCC.

At least ten counts were recorded for this clonotype. The chain recombines TRBV2 with TRBJ2-1; D gene unclear. The CDR3 is 15 residues long. V was cut by 3 bases and J by 0 bases, with 9 bases left in between. From germline, CDR1 is SNHLY and CDR2 FYNNEI. The CDR3 here is CASSDIDLSYNEQFF. The CDR3 nucleotides read TGTGCCAGCAGTGATATTGACCTCTCCTACAATGAGCAGTTCTTC.

This clonotype was counted ten times or more. CDR3 in amino acids: CASRGPGKREAFF. The CDR3 DNA reads TGTGCCAGCAGGGGCCCGGGTAAGCGTGAAGCTTTCTTT. V gene TRBV2 combines with J gene TRBJ1-1; no reliable D call. V lost 6 bases, J lost 7 bases, and 15 bases lay in between. Germline CDR1 reads SNHLY; CDR2 reads FYNNEI. The length of the CDR3 is 13 residues.

This clonotype was detected once. The chain recombines TRBV6-1 with TRBJ1-5; no firm D call. Trimming removed 6 bases at V and 8 bases at J, with 14 bases between. Germline loops: CDR1 MNHNS, CDR2 SASEGT. This CDR3 region has 13 residues. The CDR3 region is CASSPLRREPQHF. The DNA for the CDR3 is TGTGCCAGCAGCCCCTTGCGACGGGAGCCCCAGCATTTT.

A few counts support this clonotype. This chain links TRBV6-2 or TRBV6-3 with TRBJ1-6, with D perhaps matching TRBD1 (5 bases). Germline CDR1 and CDR2: MNHEY and SVGEGT. V dropped 6 bases and J dropped 7 bases, with 10 bases sitting between them. The CDR3 spans 13 residues. For the CDR3, the DNA is TGTGCCAGCAGCAGGGAAAGCAATTCACCCCTCCACTTT. This gives the protein CASSRESNSPLHF.

This clonotype was recorded many times. The chain joins TRBV11-3 to TRBJ2-1, with TRBD1 identical over 7 bases. This CDR3 contains 15 residues. Unmatched junction bases numbered 6, after V lost 5 bases and J lost 2 bases. The germline CDR1 and CDR2 sequences are SGHNT and YENEEA. Written as DNA, the CDR3 is TGTGCCAGCAGCCAGACAGGGATCACCTACAATGAGCAGTTCTTC. This translates into CASSQTGITYNEQFF.

In this sample, this clonotype turned up many times. The chain employs TRBV20-1 and TRBJ1-5, with TRBD1 as a possible D gene (5 bases). Deletions cut 5 bases from V and 2 bases from J, with 16 bases between. CDR1 and CDR2 from the germline V gene are DFQATT and SNEGSKA (reference sequence). The CDR3 length is 15 residues. CDR3 bases: TGCAGTGCTGAACCGGGGGGGACGGGCAATCAGCCCCAGCATTTT. It is translated as CSAEPGGTGNQPQHF.

This clonotype was counted only a few times. This rearrangement joins TRBV27 to TRBJ1-5, with TRBD1 as a possible D gene (5 bases). The CDR3 runs to 15 residues. The germline gives CDR1 MNHEY, CDR2 SMNVEV (reference sequence). V was pared by 5 bases and J by 2 bases, with 13 bases between. The CDR3 bases are TGTGCCAGCAGTCCCCGGGACGGCCGCAATCAGCCCCAGCATTTT. Its protein is CASSPRDGRNQPQHF.

Ten or more counts support this clonotype. The chain carries TRBV11-2 and TRBJ1-1, with a weak D call TRBD1 (5 bases). V was trimmed by 8 bases and J by 1 base, leaving 11 bases between them. Germline V gene data show CDR1 as SGHAT and CDR2 as FQNNGV. CDR3 size: 13 residues. This CDR3 is CASARDANTEAFF. In DNA, the CDR3 is TGTGCCAGCGCCCGGGACGCGAACACTGAAGCTTTCTTT.

About this clonotype: This sequence may be a read error, since a much larger clone differs from it by one base. This CDR3 fails to terminate in the conserved phenylalanine or tryptophan, so it likely reflects a read error. The chain couples TRBV10-3 to TRBJ1-1; D remains unclear. The ends were cut back, 4 bases at V and 6 bases at J, with 12 bases in the middle. The germline CDR1 and CDR2 sequences are ENHRY and SYGVKD. The CDR3 is made up of 13 amino acids. The CDR3 nucleotides read TGTGCCATCAGTGGTTCGGGGAAGGCTGAAGCTTTCGTT. It specifies CAISGSGKAEAFV.

The chain recombines TRBV30 with TRBJ2-7, with 7 nucleotides matching TRBD2. The CDR3 is made up of 15 amino acids. CDR1 is GTSNPN and CDR2 is SVGIG in the germline V gene (reference sequence). The trim removed 4 bases at V and 0 bases at J, leaving 9 bases unmatched. CDR3 sequence (DNA): TGTGCCTGGAATGGAAGGGGCGGGGGCTCCTACGAGCAGTACTTC. Translated, it gives CAWNGRGGGSYEQYF. The variable domain in full, with the rest retrieved from reference TRBV30 and TRBJ2-7, is SQTIHQWPATLVQPVGSPLSLECTVEGTSNPNLYWYRQAAGRGLQLLFYSVGIGQISSEVPQNLSASRPQDRQFILSSKKLLLSDSGFYLCAWNGRGGGSYEQYFGPGTRLTVT.

The rearrangement links TRBV5-8 to TRBJ2-3, with no clear D. CDR3 length: 18 amino acids. Germline CDR1 and CDR2: SGHTS and YDEGEE. Trimming shortened V by 10 bases and J by 4 bases, and 31 bases separated the two germline ends. In DNA form, the CDR3 reads TGTGCCTGCCAGGACCCTTTAGACACGATAACCATTTCAGATACGCAGTATTTT. Translation: CACQDPLDTITISDTQYF.

This sequence joins TRBV29-1 and TRBJ2-1; D may correspond to TRBD1 or TRBD2 (5 bases each). Germline V gene data show CDR1 as SQVTM and CDR2 as ANQGSEA. The CDR3 is 13 amino acids. The V gene lost 7 bases and the J gene lost 6 bases, with 16 bases spanning the gap. The CDR3 spells CSAGLGDGNEQFF. The CDR3 DNA reads as TGCAGCGCCGGACTGGGGGATGGCAATGAGCAGTTCTTC.

This clonotype was seen many times. This chain joins TRBV11-2 and TRBJ2-1; 15 nucleotides match TRBD2. V lost 4 bases to trimming and J lost 5 bases; unmatched junction nucleotides: 0. Germline CDR1 SGHAT, CDR2 FQNNGV. The CDR3 sequence is 15 residues long. CDR3 sequence (DNA): TGTGCCAGCAGCTGGACTAGCGGGGGGGACAATGAGCAGTTCTTC. This sequence encodes CASSWTSGGDNEQFF.

The sample holds many counts of this clonotype. V is TRBV11-3 and J is TRBJ1-2; possibly TRBD1 for D (6 bases). Germline V gene lookup returns CDR1 SGHNT and CDR2 YENEEA. The V end was cut by 1 base, the J end by 6 bases, with 9 bases between. CDR3 length equals 13 residues. The CDR3 DNA is TGTGCCAGCAGCTTAGCGGCAGGGGATGGCTACACCTTC. This encodes CASSLAAGDGYTF.

This clonotype has ten or more counts. At one end, the junction sequence differs from germline, possibly due to a read error. V is TRBV5-1 and J is TRBJ2-2; the D gene is possibly TRBD1 (5 bases). The CDR3 loop spans 13 amino acids. In germline, CDR1 is SGHRS, CDR2 YFSETQ. CDR3 coding DNA: TGCGCCAGCGGCTTCGGCAGGGCCGGGGAGCTGTTTTTT. Translated: CASGFGRAGELFF. Together with reference TRBV5-1 and TRBJ2-2, the CDR3 gives the full variable domain: KAGVTQTPRYLIKTRGQQVTLSCSPISGHRSVSWYQQTPGQGLQFLFEYFSETQRNKGNFPGRFSGRQFSNSRSEMNVSTLELGDSALYLCASGFGRAGELFFGEGSRLTVL.

The chain recombines TRBV12-3 or TRBV12-4 with TRBJ1-5; D perhaps matches TRBD1 (5 bases). This CDR3 region has 14 residues. V lost 7 bases, J lost 3 bases, and 13 bases lay in between. CDR3 loop: CASNAGALNQPQHF. CDR3 nucleotides: TGTGCCAGCAACGCCGGGGCACTCAATCAGCCCCAGCATTTT.

The chain combines TRBV29-1 with TRBJ2-2, with TRBD1 as a possible D gene (5 bases). This CDR3 has 15 amino acids. Germline lookup yields CDR1 SQVTM and CDR2 ANQGSEA. Trimming shortened V by 0 bases and J by 2 bases, and 10 bases separated the two germline ends. The CDR3 protein is CSVEEQGVNTGELFF. CDR3 bases: TGCAGCGTTGAAGAGCAGGGTGTCAACACCGGGGAGCTGTTTTTT.